The 31 T cell receptor beta chains reported below all come from one sample, sequenced in a study of T-cell reconstitution after alpha-beta-depleted transplantation in children. Preparation of the TCRbeta library was carried out with unique molecular identifiers. TCRdb re-derived calls from the PCR reads in MiXCR, one entry per CDR3 protein. In the table there are 600,000 or so distinct CDR3 sequences, roughly 23% of which are singletons. The specimen was PBMCs, mostly from graft donor cells, collected 360 days after TCRalphabeta/CD19-depleted stem cell transplant. These receptors were collected from a boy younger than two who had a stem cell transplant for acute myeloid leukemia, so the T cells may come from the graft donor.

Concerning this clonotype itself: In this CDR3 the conserved last residue, phenylalanine or tryptophan, is missing, so a read error is likely. The chain recombines TRBV12-3 or TRBV12-4 with TRBJ1-1; D remains ambiguous. V was cut by 5 bases and J by 4 bases, with 17 bases left in between. This CDR3 contains 15 residues. The DNA for the CDR3 is TGTGCCAGCAGTCGACTGACTGGAGATGGCACTGAAGCTTTCATT. Amino acids: CASSRLTGDGTEAFI.

The chain is built from TRBV29-1 and TRBJ1-1; no firm D call. The length of the CDR3 is 17 residues. Germline lookup yields CDR1 SQVTM and CDR2 ANQGSEA. Trimming took 5 bases from V and 0 from J, leaving 22 bases between them. The CDR3 loop reads CSVSPRQAARVNTEAFF. DNA of the CDR3: TGCAGCGTTTCTCCTAGGCAGGCCGCAAGGGTGAACACTGAAGCTTTCTTT.

The chain joins TRBV6-5 to TRBJ2-5; the match to TRBD2 covers 7 bases. CDR1 and CDR2 from the germline V gene are MNHEY and SVGAGI. V was pared by 0 bases and J by 1 base, with 5 bases of the junction left unmatched. There are 16 residues in the CDR3. The CDR3 protein is CASSYSRTSVQETQYF. The DNA of the CDR3 is TGTGCCAGCAGTTACTCGAGAACTAGCGTCCAAGAGACCCAGTACTTC.

At least ten counts were recorded for this clonotype. The rearrangement links TRBV20-1 to TRBJ2-1; tentative D call: TRBD2 (5 bases). This CDR3 contains 18 residues. V was shortened by 1 base and J by 0 bases, with 19 bases between the two germline ends. The germline CDR1 and CDR2 sequences are DFQATT and SNEGSKA (reference sequence). For the CDR3, the DNA is TGCAGTGCTAGAGCACTCGGGATTGGTATGAGCTCCTACAATGAGCAGTTCTTC. Translating it yields CSARALGIGMSSYNEQFF.

This clonotype was recorded many times. This chain links TRBV6-5 with TRBJ2-1; D gene ambiguous. This CDR3 has 18 amino acids. The V and J ends lost 5 bases and 0 bases respectively, with 20 bases between them. CDR1 MNHEY and CDR2 SVGAGI come from the germline V gene. CDR3 nucleotides: TGTGCCAGCAGTAACTACCCACCCCCACAGCACTCCTACAATGAGCAGTTCTTC. Protein: CASSNYPPPQHSYNEQFF.

The chain combines TRBV12-3 or TRBV12-4 with TRBJ1-5, with unresolved D. This CDR3 region has 13 residues. V was pared by 5 bases and J by 3 bases, with 8 bases between. The CDR3 DNA is TGTGCCAGCAGTACAGTGGACAATCAGCCCCAGCATTTT. Protein product: CASSTVDNQPQHF.

This chain uses TRBV5-1 with TRBJ1-1; D might be TRBD1 (6 bases). The V end was cut by 4 bases, the J end by 3 bases, with 16 bases between. This CDR3 has 15 amino acids. Germline CDR1 reads SGHRS; CDR2 reads YFSETQ. The CDR3 coding sequence is TGCGCCAGCAGCGTCTTGACGGGGGGCGACACTGAAGCTTTCTTT. Translating it yields CASSVLTGGDTEAFF. Full variable domain (rest looked up from reference TRBV5-1 and TRBJ1-1): KAGVTQTPRYLIKTRGQQVTLSCSPISGHRSVSWYQQTPGQGLQFLFEYFSETQRNKGNFPGRFSGRQFSNSRSEMNVSTLELGDSALYLCASSVLTGGDTEAFFGQGTRLTVV.

This clonotype was seen ten or more times. V gene TRBV28 combines with J gene TRBJ2-2; 7 positions match TRBD1. Losses at the gene ends were 5 bases for V and 6 bases for J; bases not matched to a gene: 9. There are 15 residues in the CDR3. The germline gives CDR1 MDHEN, CDR2 SYDVKM. DNA of the CDR3: TGTGCCAGCAGTCTCGGGACAGTGGGGGCCGGGGAGCTGTTTTTT. This translates into CASSLGTVGAGELFF.

This clonotype was detected ten times or more. The chain has TRBV7-9 and TRBJ2-5; D gene unclear. CDR1 SEHNR and CDR2 FQNEAQ come from the germline V gene (reference sequence). The CDR3 totals 14 residues. The V end lost 5 bases, the J end lost 4 bases, and 14 bases lay between the germline ends. CDR3: CASSRLGAGETQYF. The CDR3 DNA is TGTGCCAGCAGCAGATTAGGAGCTGGAGAGACCCAGTACTTC. The variable domain in full, completed from reference TRBV7-9 and TRBJ2-5, reads DTGVSQNPRHKITKRGQNVTFRCDPISEHNRLYWYRQTLGQGPEFLTYFQNEAQLEKSRLLSDRFSAERPKGSFSTLEIQRTEQGDSAMYLCASSRLGAGETQYFGPGTRLLVL.

The rearrangement uses TRBV6-1 and TRBJ2-5; tentatively, D is TRBD1 (6 bases). The length of the CDR3 is 16 residues. The germline V gene encodes CDR1 MNHNS and CDR2 SASEGT. Trimming removed 5 bases at V and 1 base at J, with 17 bases between. The CDR3 DNA is TGTGCCAGCAGTCAGTTAAACAGGGATCCCCAAGAGACCCAGTACTTC. Encoded protein: CASSQLNRDPQETQYF.

The chain joins TRBV6-5 to TRBJ2-1; D possibly corresponds to TRBD2 (7 bases). Germline loops: CDR1 MNHEY, CDR2 SVGAGI. V was pared by 0 bases and J by 7 bases, with 16 bases between. The CDR3 covers 16 residues. The CDR3 region has the DNA TGTGCCAGCAGTTACTCGGGAGGGTATGGACAGAATGAGCAGTTCTTC. Protein product: CASSYSGGYGQNEQFF.

This chain connects TRBV18 to TRBJ2-3; a possible D gene is TRBD1 (5 bases). This CDR3 is built from 14 residues. Germline CDR1 is KGHSH and CDR2 is LQKENI. Trimming pared 3 bases from V and 6 bases from J, leaving 13 bases between. This chain's CDR3 is CASSPQGTSDTQYF. DNA of the CDR3: TGTGCCAGCTCACCCCAGGGAACCTCTGATACGCAGTATTTT.

This clonotype turned up a few times. The chain couples TRBV7-6 to TRBJ2-1; TRBD1 matches 8 bases. Germline assignment: CDR1 SGHVS and CDR2 FNYEAQ. This CDR3 is 15 amino acids long. The V and J ends lost 2 bases and 8 bases, in that order; junction bases with no gene match: 8. CDR3 nucleotide sequence: TGTGCCAGCAGCTTAACGGGCAGGGGGCAGGATGAGCAGTTCTTC. This codes for CASSLTGRGQDEQFF.

This chain uses TRBV7-9 with TRBJ2-3; perhaps TRBD2 as D (5 bases). This CDR3 contains 12 residues. Germline CDR1 SEHNR, CDR2 FQNEAQ (reference sequence). Trimming took 9 bases from V and 4 from J, leaving 11 bases between them. The CDR3 region is CARGPGADTQYF. The CDR3 nucleotides read TGTGCCAGGGGCCCCGGGGCAGATACGCAGTATTTT.

This clonotype was seen repeatedly, ten times or more. The chain combines TRBV27 with TRBJ2-1; D not resolved. Trimming pared 4 bases from V and 4 bases from J, leaving 8 bases between. Germline V gives CDR1 MNHEY, CDR2 SMNVEV (reference sequence). This CDR3 contains 13 residues. The CDR3 sequence is CASSSATYNEQFF. As DNA, the CDR3 is TGTGCCAGCAGTTCGGCTACTTACAATGAGCAGTTCTTC.

A few counts support this clonotype. V usage is TRBV20-1 and J usage is TRBJ2-1; tentatively, D is TRBD2 (7 bases). This CDR3 is 13 amino acids long. The V end lost 6 bases, the J end lost 6 bases, and 15 bases lay between the germline ends. Germline V gene lookup returns CDR1 DFQATT and CDR2 SNEGSKA (reference sequence). The CDR3 DNA follows: TGCAGTGCCACAGAGGGGGGGAGCAATGAGCAGTTCTTC. It specifies CSATEGGSNEQFF.

This clonotype was counted between two and nine times. V usage is TRBV5-1 and J usage is TRBJ2-7; D is undetermined. The V gene's germline CDR1 is SGHRS and CDR2 YFSETQ. The CDR3 runs to 13 residues. The V end lost 2 bases, the J end lost 1 base, and 7 bases lay between the germline ends. The CDR3 spells CASSFVESYEQYF. CDR3 in DNA: TGCGCCAGCAGCTTCGTGGAGTCCTACGAGCAGTACTTC.

The chain links TRBV6-1 to TRBJ1-5, with D unclear. Germline CDR1 is MNHNS and CDR2 is SASEGT. The CDR3 is 17 residues long. V lost 7 bases to trimming and J lost 6 bases, with 25 bases between them. The DNA of the CDR3 is TGTGCCAGCATCCAACCCCCGGCGAAAGGTTCTATTCAGCCCCAGCATTTT. This sequence encodes CASIQPPAKGSIQPQHF.

This chain uses TRBV20-1 with TRBJ1-6; a possible D gene is TRBD1 (6 bases). The ends were cut back, 3 bases at V and 5 bases at J, with 8 bases in the middle. Germline V CDR1 and CDR2: DFQATT, SNEGSKA (reference sequence). The CDR3 has 13 amino acids. CDR3 nucleotide sequence: TGCAGTGCTAGCAGGGGAAATAATTCACCCCTCCACTTT. Its translation: CSASRGNNSPLHF.

Ten or more counts support this clonotype. The chain couples TRBV12-3 or TRBV12-4 to TRBJ2-3; no clear D. The CDR3 has 13 amino acids. V was clipped by 8 bases and J by 5 bases, with 14 bases between them. The CDR3 DNA reads as TGTGCCAGCGATTTCGGGTGGGGAGATACGCAGTATTTT. It codes for CASDFGWGDTQYF.

The CDR3 DNA reads as TGTGCCAGCAGCCCCCTAGCGCTCTCCTACAATGAGCAGTTCTTC. Translating it yields CASSPLALSYNEQFF. J is TRBJ2-1 and V is TRBV7-6; a possible D gene is TRBD2 (6 bases). Germline-derived CDR1 and CDR2 are SGHVS and FNYEAQ. V lost 5 bases, J lost 0 bases, and 11 bases lay in between. The CDR3 loop spans 15 amino acids.

This clonotype was counted at least ten times. This sequence joins TRBV12-3 or TRBV12-4 and TRBJ2-5; D gene unclear. The CDR3 is made up of 13 amino acids. Trimming removed 6 bases at V and 7 bases at J, with 15 bases between. The DNA for the CDR3 is TGTGCCAGCAGCCTGGCCCCGCTCGGGACCCAGTACTTC. This translates into CASSLAPLGTQYF.

In its sample, this clonotype was seen a few times. The rearrangement joins TRBV11-2 to TRBJ2-7, with D perhaps matching TRBD1 or TRBD2 (7 bases each). Looked up from germline, CDR1 is SGHAT and CDR2 is FQNNGV. CDR3 length equals 14 residues. V lost 5 bases to trimming and J lost 0 bases, with 11 bases between them. The CDR3 DNA sequence: TGTGCCAGCAGCCAGGGGGGGAGCTCCTACGAGCAGTACGTC. This translates into CASSQGGSSYEQYV.

In its sample, this clonotype was seen a few times. The gene calls are TRBV12-3 or TRBV12-4 and TRBJ1-5, with 7 nucleotides matching TRBD1. This CDR3 has 16 amino acids. Germline trimming cut 1 base from V and 1 base from J; bases unmatched to any gene: 4. This chain's CDR3 is CASSLDRQGSNQPQHF. The CDR3, as DNA: TGTGCCAGCAGTTTAGATCGACAGGGAAGCAATCAGCCCCAGCATTTT.

The chain is built from TRBV12-3 or TRBV12-4 and TRBJ2-2; D is uncertain. V lost 6 bases and J 7 bases, leaving 6 bases between the germline ends. The CDR3 extends over 11 amino acids. CDR3 DNA sequence: TGTGCCAGCAGGCTGGTCGGGGAGCTGTTTTTT. Translation gives CASRLVGELFF.

The chain recombines TRBV4-3 with TRBJ2-3, with unresolved D. Germline loops: CDR1 LGHNA, CDR2 YSLEER. The length of the CDR3 is 16 residues. V was cut by 0 bases and J by 1 base, with 11 bases left in between. CDR3 sequence reads: CASSQDSQSGTDTQYF. The CDR3 DNA follows: TGCGCCAGCAGCCAAGATTCACAGTCAGGCACAGATACGCAGTATTTT.

The rearrangement uses TRBV27 and TRBJ1-1, with D possibly being TRBD1 (6 bases). The CDR3 extends over 14 amino acids. CDR1 is MNHEY, CDR2 SMNVEV, per germline (reference sequence). With 0 bases removed from V and 11 bases from J, the gap between germline ends came to 16 bases. CDR3 bases: TGTGCCAGCAGTTTATCGGGGGCAGGGTTAAGGGCTTTCTTT. This codes for CASSLSGAGLRAFF.

This chain links TRBV11-2 with TRBJ2-5; 13 bases fit TRBD2. After removal of 5 bases from V and 2 bases from J, the junction contained 14 bases not matched to a gene. The CDR3 extends over 19 amino acids. Germline-derived CDR1 and CDR2 are SGHAT and FQNNGV. The CDR3 DNA follows: TGTGCCAGCAGCCCCATCGGGACTAGCGGGATTTTGGAGCAAGAGACCCAGTACTTC. Translated: CASSPIGTSGILEQETQYF.

The chain couples TRBV7-2 to TRBJ2-1; D not certain. Trimming cost V 3 bases and J 2 bases, with 17 bases left between them. Germline V gene lookup returns CDR1 SGHTA and CDR2 FQGNSA. This CDR3 is built from 17 residues. The DNA of the CDR3 is TGTGCCAGCAGCTTTACCCTGGGGATTAGCACCTACAATGAGCAGTTCTTC. Its protein product is CASSFTLGISTYNEQFF. Complete variable domain (other parts from reference TRBV7-2 and TRBJ2-1): GAGVSQSPSNKVTEKGKDVELRCDPISGHTALYWYRQSLGQGLEFLIYFQGNSAPDKSGLPSDRFSAERTGGSVSTLTIQRTQQEDSAVYLCASSFTLGISTYNEQFFGPGTRLTVL.

The chain carries TRBV7-2 and TRBJ2-2; D ambiguous. Deletions cut 0 bases from V and 1 base from J, with 9 bases between. The CDR3 loop spans 16 amino acids. The germline V gene encodes CDR1 SGHTA and CDR2 FQGNSA. The CDR3 here is CASSLAPSGNTGELFF. In DNA form, the CDR3 reads TGTGCCAGCAGCTTAGCCCCTAGTGGGAACACCGGGGAGCTGTTTTTT.

Turning to this clonotype: A read error may explain this, as a much larger clone is one base away. The V call is TRBV7-6, the J call TRBJ1-4; tentative D call: TRBD1 (5 bases). The CDR3 runs to 15 residues. In germline, CDR1 is SGHVS, CDR2 FNYEAQ. CDR3 nucleotides: TGTGCCAGCAGCATGCAGGGTACATCTAAAGAAAAACTGTTTTTT. It is translated as CASSMQGTSKEKLFF. Combining the CDR3 with reference TRBV7-6 and TRBJ1-4 gives the whole variable domain GAGVSQSPRYKVTKRGQDVALRCDPISGHVSLYWYRQALGQGPEFLTYFNYEAQQDKSGLPNDRFSAERPEGSISTLTIQRTEQRDSAMYRCASSMQGTSKEKLFFGSGTQLSVL.